This passage covers 28 T cell receptor beta chains from one sample sequenced in a study of CXCR3-negative and CXCR3-positive naive CD8 T cells. UMI-labeled 5' RACE TRB cDNA libraries were prepared from the cells. Reanalyzing the 5' RACE reads, TCRdb keeps one entry per CDR3 protein, without DNA. Found here are around 92,000 distinct CDR3 sequences; the top ten clones hold over 1.5%. Sequenced input: naive CXCR3- CD8+ T cells from blood. Described subset: CD45RO-CCR7+CD27+CD95- naive CD8+ T cells lacking CXCR3 (TNR3-). These receptors were obtained from a human donor in good health. Some clones in this sample may be carry-over from other donors' samples.

The CDR3 is CATSEGRGPYEQYF. The J gene is TRBJ2-7, the V gene TRBV24-1; TCRdb reports TRBD2, a call that lacks DNA to check it against. Germline V gives CDR1 KGHDR, CDR2 SFDVKD. The CDR3 is made up of 14 amino acids.

V usage is TRBV3-1 and J usage is TRBJ2-1; TCRdb picks TRBD2, but there is no DNA to check that call. The length of the CDR3 is 16 residues. Germline V gene lookup returns CDR1 LGHDT and CDR2 YNNKEL (reference sequence). CDR3 protein: CASSHGLAASYNEQFF.

This chain connects TRBV4-1 to TRBJ2-2; the TCRdb D gene call, TRBD2, has no DNA to confirm it. The CDR3 runs to 15 residues. Germline CDR1 is MGHRA and CDR2 is YSYEKL. CDR3 amino acids: CASSGLAGRSGELFF.

The genes are TRBV7-9 and TRBJ2-7; the D gene TCRdb calls, TRBD1, cannot be checked with no DNA. Germline values: CDR1 SEHNR, CDR2 FQNEAQ (reference sequence). The CDR3 has 16 amino acids. CDR3 amino acids: CASSLQRAGASYEQYF. The full variable domain, its missing parts supplied by reference TRBV7-9 and TRBJ2-7, is DTGVSQNPRHKITKRGQNVTFRCDPISEHNRLYWYRQTLGQGPEFLTYFQNEAQLEKSRLLSDRFSAERPKGSFSTLEIQRTEQGDSAMYLCASSLQRAGASYEQYFGPGTRLTVT.

The chain has TRBV4-1 and TRBJ2-3. CDR1 and CDR2 (germline): MGHRA, YSYEKL. CDR3 length: 13 amino acids. CDR3 sequence reads: CASSLSVADTQYF.

The chain recombines TRBV18 with TRBJ2-1; TCRdb outputs TRBD1, but without DNA this stays unchecked. CDR1 is KGHSH, CDR2 LQKENI, per germline. The CDR3 extends over 12 amino acids. This CDR3 reads CASSPGGYEQFF.

The chain uses TRBV7-9 and TRBJ2-5. This CDR3 has 14 amino acids. Germline V CDR1 and CDR2: SEHNR, FQNEAQ (reference sequence). CDR3 in amino acids: CASSLVGLEETQYF. Drawing the rest from reference TRBV7-9 and TRBJ2-5, the complete variable domain is DTGVSQNPRHKITKRGQNVTFRCDPISEHNRLYWYRQTLGQGPEFLTYFQNEAQLEKSRLLSDRFSAERPKGSFSTLEIQRTEQGDSAMYLCASSLVGLEETQYFGPGTRLLVL.

The chain combines TRBV7-6 with TRBJ2-2. The CDR3 runs 15 residues. The germline V gene has CDR1 SGHVS and CDR2 FNYEAQ. CDR3: CASSLEQGNTGELFF. The variable domain in full, completed from reference TRBV7-6 and TRBJ2-2, reads GAGVSQSPRYKVTKRGQDVALRCDPISGHVSLYWYRQALGQGPEFLTYFNYEAQQDKSGLPNDRFSAERPEGSISTLTIQRTEQRDSAMYRCASSLEQGNTGELFFGEGSRLTVL.

This CDR3 is CATSGGNYEQYF. The chain recombines TRBV24-1 with TRBJ2-7. Germline V gives CDR1 KGHDR, CDR2 SFDVKD. This CDR3 is built from 12 residues.

The chain carries TRBV29-1 and TRBJ1-2; the TRBD1 assignment by TCRdb is unverifiable without DNA. The length of the CDR3 is 11 residues. Germline-derived CDR1 and CDR2 are SQVTM and ANQGSEA. The CDR3 region is CSVFRDDGYTF.

The rearrangement links TRBV12-3 or TRBV12-4 to TRBJ2-1; without DNA, the TCRdb call of TRBD2 cannot be checked. This CDR3 comprises 14 residues. The CDR3 protein is CASTLAGEGDEQFF.

This sequence joins TRBV29-1 and TRBJ2-7; the D gene TCRdb calls, TRBD1, cannot be checked with no DNA. Germline values: CDR1 SQVTM, CDR2 ANQGSEA. The CDR3 has 13 residues. CDR3 sequence: CSVDTGFGYEQYF.

The chain recombines TRBV9 with TRBJ2-1; the D gene TCRdb calls, TRBD2, cannot be checked with no DNA. The CDR3 consists of 18 residues. The germline CDR1 and CDR2 sequences are SGDLS and YYNGEE. The chain's CDR3 is CASSVDSGFTLEPYEQFF.

The chain couples TRBV20-1 to TRBJ2-1. CDR1 is DFQATT and CDR2 is SNEGSKA in the germline V gene (reference sequence). The CDR3 loop spans 13 amino acids. CDR3 loop: CSASEGPYNEQFF.

The V call is TRBV2, the J call TRBJ2-7; TCRdb's D call of TRBD1 is untestable without DNA. The CDR3 runs to 11 residues. Germline V gene sequence: CDR1 SNHLY, CDR2 FYNNEI. The CDR3 reads CASTPGYEQYF.

The chain links TRBV5-6 to TRBJ2-1. Germline V CDR1 and CDR2: SGHDT, YYEEEE. The CDR3 spans 14 residues. CDR3 residues: CASSLKTHLDEQFF.

V and J are TRBV19 and TRBJ2-1; TCRdb proposes TRBD2, but this gene call is untestable without DNA. The CDR3 contains 16 residues. Germline CDR1 and CDR2: LNHDA and SQIVND (reference sequence). The CDR3 region is CASSMGLAGVVDEQFF.

This sequence joins TRBV30 and TRBJ2-2. CDR3 size: 12 residues. Germline V gene sequence: CDR1 GTSNPN, CDR2 SVGIG (reference sequence). The CDR3 loop reads CAWSLNTGELFF.

The rearrangement uses TRBV13 and TRBJ1-2. This CDR3 spans 16 amino acids. Looked up from germline, CDR1 is PRHDT and CDR2 is FYEKMQ (reference sequence). The CDR3 reads CASSLADSSIYYGYTF.

V usage is TRBV4-2 and J usage is TRBJ1-1; as DNA is missing, the TRBD1 call by TCRdb cannot be tested. Per germline, CDR1 LGHNA and CDR2 YNFKEQ. The CDR3 is 16 amino acids. The CDR3 spells CASSPTWTGPNTEAFF.

The rearrangement uses TRBV29-1 and TRBJ1-2. This CDR3 contains 11 residues. Germline CDR1 is SQVTM and CDR2 is ANQGSEA. This CDR3 is CSATGTRGYTF.

The rearrangement links TRBV29-1 to TRBJ2-1; TCRdb's assignment of TRBD1 cannot be checked, as there is no DNA. This CDR3 region has 17 residues. The germline V gene encodes CDR1 SQVTM and CDR2 ANQGSEA. CDR3 sequence: CSVGREQGEISYNEQFF.

The chain combines TRBV29-1 with TRBJ1-2; TCRdb indicates TRBD1, and absent DNA this call remains unverified. Germline lookup yields CDR1 SQVTM and CDR2 ANQGSEA. This CDR3 has 14 amino acids. The CDR3 loop reads CSVEDPGDHYGYTF.

The V call is TRBV29-1, the J call TRBJ2-2; as DNA is missing, the TRBD1 call by TCRdb cannot be tested. The CDR3 has 14 amino acids. Looked up from germline, CDR1 is SQVTM and CDR2 is ANQGSEA. Here the CDR3 reads CSVEDHGGTGELFF.

The V gene is TRBV29-1, the J gene TRBJ2-5. Looked up from germline, CDR1 is SQVTM and CDR2 is ANQGSEA. This CDR3 has 12 amino acids. This chain's CDR3 is CSVEDLGETQYF. Filled out from reference TRBV29-1 and TRBJ2-5, the complete variable domain reads SAVISQKPSRDICQRGTSLTIQCQVDSQVTMMFWYRQQPGQSLTLIATANQGSEATYESGFVIDKFPISRPNLTFSTLTVSNMSPEDSSIYLCSVEDLGETQYFGPGTRLLVL.

The chain couples TRBV27 to TRBJ1-2; TCRdb proposes TRBD1, but this gene call is untestable without DNA. This CDR3 is built from 14 residues. Germline CDR1 is MNHEY and CDR2 is SMNVEV (reference sequence). This CDR3 is CASRPGQGVYGYTF.

The chain employs TRBV27 and TRBJ2-3; checking the TCRdb D call of TRBD2 is not possible without DNA. The CDR3 runs to 16 residues. Germline assignment: CDR1 MNHEY and CDR2 SMNVEV (reference sequence). CDR3 protein: CASSLSPAGSTDTQYF.

V is TRBV29-1 and J is TRBJ1-3. In germline, CDR1 is SQVTM, CDR2 ANQGSEA. This CDR3 comprises 13 residues. The CDR3 sequence is CSVETDSGNTIYF.